One T cell receptor beta chain is described in this entry. The antigen is undetermined. The data were obtained in a study of shared clonotypes between healthy human individuals. General study results and limits: A few donors held about 4.6% of naive CD4 clonotypes in common. In the sorted subsets, rarefaction showed sequencing was incomplete despite large depth.

A deep-level run was used for the assay. Libraries were prepared by immunoSEQ multiplex PCR; TCRdb keeps only in-frame clonotypes and omits some of them. Altogether about 2.3 million clones are present, approximately 95% being singletons, with the ten largest covering roughly 0.36%. Sequenced material: naive CD4+ T cells from PBMCs. Subset noted: CD45RA+ positively selected. The receptor was isolated from a man in his late teens or twenties in good health. Some clones in this sample may be carry-over from other donors' samples.

CDR3 residues: CASRISTGELFF. The CDR3 bases are TGTGCCAGCAGAATTTCAACCGGGGAGCTGTTTTTT. The V and J genes are TRBV6-5 and TRBJ2-2; D gene unclear. Looked up from germline, CDR1 is MNHEY and CDR2 is SVGAGI. The V gene lost 6 bases and the J gene lost 5 bases, with 7 bases spanning the gap. The CDR3 sequence is 12 residues long.